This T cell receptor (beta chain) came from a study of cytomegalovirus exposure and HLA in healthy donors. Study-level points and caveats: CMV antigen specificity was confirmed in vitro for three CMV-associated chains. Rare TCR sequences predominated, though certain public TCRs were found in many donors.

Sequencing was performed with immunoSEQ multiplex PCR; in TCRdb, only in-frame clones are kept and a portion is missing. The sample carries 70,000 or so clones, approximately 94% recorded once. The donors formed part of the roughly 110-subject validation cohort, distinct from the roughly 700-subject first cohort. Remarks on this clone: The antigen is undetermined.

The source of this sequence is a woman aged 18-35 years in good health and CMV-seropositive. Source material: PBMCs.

Written as DNA, the CDR3 is TGTGCCATGAGCATCGCGGGGGATGAGCAGTTCTTC. It encodes CAMSIAGDEQFF. The rearrangement joins TRBV10-3 to TRBJ2-1; 7 positions agree with TRBD2. The junction had 7 bases not matched to a gene; V was cut back by 9 bases and J by 8 bases. CDR1 is ENHRY, CDR2 SYGVKD, per germline. The CDR3 loop spans 12 amino acids.